These 16 T cell receptor beta chains were all obtained from the same sample, sequenced in a study of blood T cell repertoires in COVID-19. Clones were read by immunoSEQ multiplex PCR, and TCRdb kept only the in-frame ones, dropping some. The data show approximately 290,000 clones, 85% to 90% seen once. The sequencing input was peripheral blood. Receptors were obtained from a man in his thirties or forties with acute or convalescent COVID-19.

A few counts support this clone. V usage is TRBV30 and J usage is TRBJ2-2; D is unclear. This CDR3 is 13 amino acids long. V lost 2 bases, J lost 8 bases, and 12 bases lay in between. Germline V lookup: CDR1 GTSNPN, CDR2 SVGIG (reference sequence). The CDR3 protein is CAWSTGIKGELFF. The CDR3 nucleotides are TGTGCCTGGAGTACTGGTATCAAGGGGGAGCTGTTTTTT.

The CDR3 is CASSQSTASGAEAFF. For the CDR3, the DNA is TGCGCCAGCAGTCAATCGACAGCCAGCGGGGCTGAAGCTTTCTTT. The chain employs TRBV23-1 and TRBJ1-1; TRBD1 might be the D (5 bases). TRBV23-1 is treated as an ORF (open reading frame) with a function not yet certain. The CDR3 totals 15 residues. Trimming shortened V by 0 bases and J by 6 bases, and 14 bases separated the two germline ends.

The chain is built from TRBV28 and TRBJ2-5; TRBD1 matches at 9 bases. V shed 6 bases, J shed 5 bases, and the junction held 4 bases outside the gene matches. The CDR3 loop spans 13 amino acids. CDR1 MDHEN and CDR2 SYDVKM come from the germline V gene. In DNA form, the CDR3 reads TGTGCCAGCAGCAGACAGGGGGAGGAGACCCAGTACTTC. Its protein product is CASSRQGEETQYF.

Turning to this clone: Distinct nucleotide sequences in the sample also encode this CDR3. The gene calls are TRBV4-1 and TRBJ2-4; 13 nucleotides agree with TRBD2. CDR1 and CDR2 from the germline V gene are MGHRA and YSYEKL. Unmatched junction bases numbered 3, after V lost 1 base and J lost 0 bases. The CDR3 consists of 18 residues. For the CDR3, the DNA is TGCGCCAGCAGCCAAGGACTAGCGGGAGGATTAGCCAAAAACATTCAGTACTTC. Its translation: CASSQGLAGGLAKNIQYF.

V is TRBV29-1 and J is TRBJ1-2; tentatively, D is TRBD1 (5 bases). Germline CDR1 is SQVTM and CDR2 is ANQGSEA. V was clipped by 5 bases and J by 4 bases, with 17 bases between them. The CDR3 contains 14 residues. The CDR3 region is CSVRLGTGRYGYTF. The CDR3 DNA is TGCAGCGTTCGACTCGGGACTGGACGCTATGGCTACACCTTC.

The table lists this clone with a count of one. The chain employs TRBV15 and TRBJ1-1; TRBD1 is a possible D gene (5 bases). V was pared by 5 bases and J by 10 bases, with 23 bases between. CDR3 length: 15 residues. Germline V gene lookup returns CDR1 LNHNV and CDR2 YYDKDF (reference sequence). The CDR3, as DNA: TGTGCCACCAGCGCCCCAGCGAGAACCGCGGGGCGAGCTTTCTTT. Translated: CATSAPARTAGRAFF.

The V and J genes are TRBV18 and TRBJ1-2; 9 positions match TRBD1. The ends lost 4 bases at V and 7 bases at J; junction bases unmatched: 7. Germline V gene sequence: CDR1 KGHSH, CDR2 LQKENI. This CDR3 spans 14 amino acids. The CDR3: CASSRPGTGLGYTF. CDR3 coding DNA: TGTGCCAGCTCACGTCCCGGGACAGGGCTTGGCTACACCTTC.

This clone has only one observation. The V and J genes are TRBV18 and TRBJ1-6; D is ambiguous. Deletions cut 6 bases from V and 3 bases from J, with 9 bases between. CDR3 length: 14 amino acids. Germline values: CDR1 KGHSH, CDR2 LQKENI. The CDR3 reads CASSTANYNSPLHF. CDR3 nucleotide sequence: TGTGCCAGCTCTACAGCAAACTATAATTCACCCCTCCACTTT.

The CDR3 sequence: CASSIGLAGEQYF. CDR3 coding DNA: TGTGCCAGCAGCATAGGACTAGCGGGCGAGCAGTACTTC. The chain combines TRBV7-3 with TRBJ2-7, with 11 bases aligning to TRBD2. J gave up 6 bases and V 5 bases, and 3 bases lay outside the gene matches. The germline V gene encodes CDR1 SGHTA and CDR2 FQGTGA. This CDR3 has 13 residues.

In its sample, this clone was seen a few times. DNA of the CDR3: TGTGCCACCAGCAGATGGGAGGGGGTCGGAGAAAAACTGTTTTTT. This sequence encodes CATSRWEGVGEKLFF. The chain uses TRBV15 and TRBJ1-4; the D gene is possibly TRBD1 (6 bases). CDR1 is LNHNV, CDR2 YYDKDF, per germline (reference sequence). The CDR3 consists of 15 residues. V lost 2 bases and J 8 bases, leaving 15 bases between the germline ends.

This clone came up once. The chain joins TRBV7-9 to TRBJ2-3; TRBD2 matches at 8 bases. V lost 0 bases and J lost 3; bases outside the gene matches: 2. Germline V CDR1 and CDR2: SEHNR, FQNEAQ (reference sequence). The CDR3 consists of 15 residues. CDR3 nucleotide sequence: TGTGCCAGCAGCTTAGCGGCTAGCGGGACAGATACGCAGTATTTT. Its protein product is CASSLAASGTDTQYF.

The rearrangement links TRBV7-8 to TRBJ1-1, with unresolved D. This CDR3 has 13 amino acids. The V end lost 6 bases, the J end lost 1 base, and 9 bases lay between the germline ends. Germline CDR1 is SGHVS and CDR2 is FQNEAQ. CDR3 sequence (DNA): TGTGCCAGCAGACAGTATAGGAACACTGAAGCTTTCTTT. Its translation: CASRQYRNTEAFF.

The J gene is TRBJ1-6, the V gene TRBV28; the D gene is possibly TRBD1 (5 bases). Deletions cut 6 bases from V and 0 bases from J, with 12 bases between. CDR1 and CDR2 (germline): MDHEN, SYDVKM. This CDR3 has 16 amino acids. DNA for the CDR3: TGTGCCAGCAGGTCATGGGGGGGCTCCTATAATTCACCCCTCCACTTT. Translated: CASRSWGGSYNSPLHF. The variable domain in full, completed from reference TRBV28 and TRBJ1-6, reads DVKVTQSSRYLVKRTGEKVFLECVQDMDHENMFWYRQDPGLGLRLIYFSYDVKMKEKGDIPEGYSVSREKKERFSLILESASTNQTSMYLCASRSWGGSYNSPLHFGNGTRLTVT.

This chain connects TRBV6-5 to TRBJ2-1, with 10 positions matching TRBD1. The CDR3 totals 15 residues. V lost 6 bases to trimming and J lost 8 bases; unmatched junction nucleotides: 10. Germline V gene data show CDR1 as MNHEY and CDR2 as SVGAGI. In nucleotides, the CDR3 is TGTGCCAGCAGCGTGACAGGGGGCGGATTCGATGAGCAGTTCTTC. Amino acids: CASSVTGGGFDEQFF.

CDR3 region: CASSTERDLSYEQYF. The DNA of the CDR3 is TGTGCCAGCAGCACCGAGCGGGACCTCTCCTACGAGCAGTACTTC. The genes are TRBV5-4 and TRBJ2-7, with 7 positions matching TRBD2. The germline CDR1 and CDR2 sequences are SGHNT and YYREEE (reference sequence). CDR3 size: 15 residues. The V segment lost 4 bases and the J segment 0 bases; nucleotides outside the gene matches: 7.

The chain couples TRBV3-1 (or the pseudogene TRBV3-2) to TRBJ2-1, with D hard to call. CDR3 length: 14 amino acids. V shed 1 base and J shed 8 bases, with 12 bases lying between them. Germline V gene data show CDR1 as LGHDT and CDR2 as YNNKEL (reference sequence). CDR3 region: CASSQGYRSDEQFF. The CDR3 coding sequence is TGTGCCAGCAGCCAAGGTTATAGGAGTGATGAGCAGTTCTTC.